The clone carrying this TCR beta chain was recorded once. Its cognate antigen is unknown. V dropped 5 bases and J dropped 2; count of bases not matched to a gene: 5. Per germline, CDR1 SQVTM and CDR2 ANQGSEA. The CDR3 runs to 13 residues. This specimen comes from a study of tumor and adjacent non-tumor tissue in lung cancer. About the research overall: Histology: about 13 adenocarcinoma, a couple of squamous cell carcinoma, 1 small cell lung cancer.

A modified ARM-PCR protocol with three rounds of nested PCR amplified TCRbeta. Via MiXCR, TCRdb re-called the multiplex PCR reads, giving one row per CDR3 protein. The profile shows tens of thousands of distinct CDR3 sequences, roughly 73% of them singletons. No cell sorting was done before RNA was extracted from the tissue. The study, taken as a whole, reports: Tumor repertoires had a smaller top 100 clone share than normal lung.

J is TRBJ2-7 and V is TRBV29-1; TRBD1 aligns across 8 bases. Sample: lung tumor tissue. This sequence originates from a man aged 60 to 75 with non-small cell lung cancer. DNA of the CDR3: TGCAGCGTTTACGGGACAGGCACCTACGAGCAGTACTTC. Translated: CSVYGTGTYEQYF.